One sample yielded the 26 T cell receptor beta chains listed below, sequenced in a study of blood T cell repertoires in COVID-19. Sequencing was performed with immunoSEQ multiplex PCR; in TCRdb, only in-frame clones are kept and a portion is missing. The sample has 65,000 to 90,000 clones; around 83% are singletons. What was sequenced was peripheral blood. The receptors stem from a woman in her sixties with acute or convalescent COVID-19.

The rearrangement uses TRBV7-3 and TRBJ2-3; the match to TRBD2 covers 13 bases. V gave up 6 bases and J gave up 2 bases; unmatched junction bases: 5. The germline V gene has CDR1 SGHTA and CDR2 FQGTGA. There are 16 residues in the CDR3. The CDR3 DNA is TGTGCCAGCAGGAGGACTAGCGGGGGCACCACAGATACGCAGTATTTT. Protein sequence: CASRRTSGGTTDTQYF.

This clone has more than one count but fewer than ten. Additional DNA sequences in this sample encode the identical CDR3. V and J are TRBV30 and TRBJ1-2; 8 bases agree with TRBD1. Germline V CDR1 and CDR2: GTSNPN, SVGIG (reference sequence). The J segment lost 7 bases and the V segment lost 0 bases, leaving 7 bases of the junction unmatched. The CDR3 contains 14 residues. This CDR3 reads CAWSVGQGASGYTF. DNA of the CDR3: TGTGCCTGGAGTGTAGGACAGGGAGCCTCTGGCTACACCTTC. Complete variable domain (other parts from reference TRBV30 and TRBJ1-2): SQTIHQWPATLVQPVGSPLSLECTVEGTSNPNLYWYRQAAGRGLQLLFYSVGIGQISSEVPQNLSASRPQDRQFILSSKKLLLSDSGFYLCAWSVGQGASGYTFGSGTRLTVV.

The gene calls are TRBV30 and TRBJ2-7; 8 bases line up with TRBD1. Per germline, CDR1 GTSNPN and CDR2 SVGIG (reference sequence). The ends lost 2 bases at V and 9 bases at J; junction bases unmatched: 3. CDR3 length: 11 amino acids. CDR3 loop: CAWSPGQGQYF. In DNA form, the CDR3 reads TGTGCCTGGAGTCCAGGACAGGGGCAGTACTTC.

This clone has a single count. This chain joins TRBV18 and TRBJ1-3; 7 bases are a match to TRBD1. The trim removed 4 bases at V and 3 bases at J, leaving 3 bases unmatched. The length of the CDR3 is 14 residues. Per the germline V gene, CDR1 is KGHSH and CDR2 is LQKENI. This CDR3 is CASSRGQVGNTIYF. Here the CDR3 DNA reads TGTGCCAGCTCACGAGGACAGGTTGGAAACACCATATATTTT. Full variable domain (missing parts from reference TRBV18 and TRBJ1-3): NAGVMQNPRHLVRRRGQEARLRCSPMKGHSHVYWYRQLPEEGLKFMVYLQKENIIDESGMPKERFSAEFPKEGPSILRIQQVVRGDSAAYFCASSRGQVGNTIYFGEGSWLTVV.

The chain employs TRBV5-1 and TRBJ1-1; no reliable D call. Germline V CDR1 and CDR2: SGHRS, YFSETQ. Deletions cut 4 bases from V and 0 bases from J, with 7 bases between. There are 13 residues in the CDR3. In DNA, the CDR3 is TGCGCCAGCAGCCTACCTTTGAACACTGAAGCTTTCTTT. Its protein is CASSLPLNTEAFF.

The chain uses TRBV14 and TRBJ1-1; 7 nucleotides match TRBD1. The CDR3 spans 14 residues. In germline, CDR1 is SGHDN, CDR2 FVKESK. The V gene end was trimmed by 5 bases and the J gene end by 1 base; junction bases not matched to a gene: 4. The CDR3 coding sequence is TGTGCCAGCAGCAACAGGGGCCCGAACACTGAAGCTTTCTTT. The encoded protein is CASSNRGPNTEAFF.

This chain connects TRBV9 to TRBJ2-1; TRBD2 is a possible D gene (6 bases). Germline V gene sequence: CDR1 SGDLS, CDR2 YYNGEE. The CDR3 consists of 14 residues. V lost 4 bases, J lost 10 bases, and 18 bases lay in between. The CDR3 bases are TGTGCCAGCAGCTCCCCCACTGGGACTCCCGAGCAGTTCTTC. This gives the protein CASSSPTGTPEQFF.

The CDR3 nucleotides are TGTGCCAGCAGTGGGAGGACAGGGGTAGGGAGGAACTATGGCTACACCTTC. Its protein is CASSGRTGVGRNYGYTF. The chain combines TRBV6-1 with TRBJ1-2; 9 nucleotides line up with TRBD1. The CDR3 runs to 17 residues. Germline lookup yields CDR1 MNHNS and CDR2 SASEGT. With 4 bases clipped from V and 2 bases from J, the junction kept 11 bases outside the gene matches.

V gene TRBV11-2 combines with J gene TRBJ1-3; 8 positions agree with TRBD1. CDR1 is SGHAT, CDR2 FQNNGV, per germline. The CDR3 spans 18 residues. Trimming cost V 7 bases and J 0 bases; bases outside gene matches: 14. The CDR3 DNA is TGTGCCAGCAAACCCCTTAGGCAGGGGGCCGTCTCTGGAAACACCATATATTTT. Translated, it gives CASKPLRQGAVSGNTIYF.

The chain employs TRBV15 and TRBJ2-4; 11 bases are a match to TRBD2. The CDR3 has 18 amino acids. Trimming cost V 0 bases and J 2 bases; bases outside gene matches: 6. Germline CDR1 and CDR2: LNHNV and YYDKDF (reference sequence). The CDR3 DNA sequence: TGTGCCACCAGCAGAGACCCACTAGCGGGGGAAACCAAAAACATTCAGTACTTC. Translated: CATSRDPLAGETKNIQYF. Complete variable domain (other parts from reference TRBV15 and TRBJ2-4): DAMVIQNPRYQVTQFGKPVTLSCSQTLNHNVMYWYQQKSSQAPKLLFHYYDKDFNNEADTPDNFQSRRPNTSFCFLDIRSPGLGDTAMYLCATSRDPLAGETKNIQYFGAGTRLSVL.

This clone was seen just once. V usage is TRBV11-2 and J usage is TRBJ1-1; 8 nucleotides line up with TRBD1. From germline, CDR1 is SGHAT and CDR2 FQNNGV. This CDR3 is built from 13 residues. Trimming removed 5 bases from V and 7 bases from J; junction bases left unmatched: 6. The CDR3 coding sequence is TGTGCCAGCAGCCCCAGCAGGGGGCGTGAAGCTTTCTTT. As protein: CASSPSRGREAFF.

This chain connects TRBV7-2 to TRBJ1-1; TRBD1 matches at 7 bases. Germline CDR1 and CDR2: SGHTA and FQGNSA. The V gene end was trimmed by 7 bases and the J gene end by 3 bases; junction bases not matched to a gene: 11. The CDR3 spans 15 residues. The CDR3 sequence is CASTFKGGAYTEAFF. CDR3 bases: TGTGCCAGCACCTTTAAAGGGGGCGCTTACACTGAAGCTTTCTTT.

The genes are TRBV3-1 (or the pseudogene TRBV3-2) and TRBJ1-6; D is undetermined. This CDR3 is 15 amino acids long. Germline lookup yields CDR1 LGHDT and CDR2 YNNKEL (reference sequence). V lost 3 bases and J lost 10, with 16 bases in between. The CDR3 sequence: CASSQGSDFWSPLHF. The CDR3 DNA follows: TGTGCCAGCAGCCAGGGCTCGGACTTCTGGTCACCCCTCCACTTT.

The chain uses TRBV27 and TRBJ2-6; 9 nucleotides line up with TRBD1. Germline loops: CDR1 MNHEY, CDR2 SMNVEV (reference sequence). Losses at the gene ends were 6 bases for V and 2 bases for J; bases not matched to a gene: 8. The CDR3 consists of 17 residues. CDR3 residues: CASRDPGQGAGANVLTF. The CDR3 bases are TGTGCCAGCAGGGATCCGGGACAGGGCGCTGGGGCCAACGTCCTGACTTTC.

This clone has only a few counts. The chain uses TRBV11-3 and TRBJ1-1, with unresolved D. V lost 2 bases and J lost 3, with 7 bases in between. The CDR3 runs 13 residues. CDR1 is SGHNT, CDR2 YENEEA, per germline. This CDR3 reads CASSLSVDTEAFF. DNA of the CDR3: TGTGCCAGCAGCTTAAGCGTGGACACTGAAGCTTTCTTT.

The chain joins TRBV19 to TRBJ2-2, with D possibly TRBD1 on 6 matching bases. The CDR3 spans 14 residues. V lost 3 bases and J lost 4, with 9 bases in between. Looked up from germline, CDR1 is LNHDA and CDR2 is SQIVND (reference sequence). In DNA form, the CDR3 reads TGTGCCAGTAGTATCGACAGGTTCACCGGGGAGCTGTTTTTT. This translates into CASSIDRFTGELFF.

The chain is built from TRBV6-5 and TRBJ2-6; D is unresolved. CDR3 size: 16 residues. CDR1 is MNHEY, CDR2 SVGAGI, per germline. Trimming took off 4 bases at V and 0 bases at J, with 10 bases between the two ends. The CDR3 loop reads CASSFRAFSGANVLTF. CDR3 DNA sequence: TGTGCCAGCAGTTTCCGCGCCTTCTCTGGGGCCAACGTCCTGACTTTC.

The chain uses TRBV28 and TRBJ1-3, with TRBD1 matching 7 bases. The CDR3 has 12 residues. The germline gives CDR1 MDHEN, CDR2 SYDVKM. After removal of 8 bases from V and 6 bases from J, the junction contained 4 bases not matched to a gene. The CDR3 DNA sequence: TGTGCCAGCGAGGACAGGACAAACACCATATATTTT. Its protein product is CASEDRTNTIYF.

V gene TRBV5-6 combines with J gene TRBJ1-5; 10 positions match TRBD1. This CDR3 has 16 amino acids. Germline assignment: CDR1 SGHDT and CDR2 YYEEEE. V was pared by 4 bases and J by 6 bases, with 10 bases of the junction left unmatched. CDR3: CASSRRGTGATQPQHF. In DNA form, the CDR3 reads TGTGCCAGCAGCCGAAGAGGGACAGGGGCGACTCAGCCCCAGCATTTT. The full variable domain, rest sourced from reference TRBV5-6 and TRBJ1-5, is DAGVTQSPTHLIKTRGQQVTLRCSPKSGHDTVSWYQQALGQGPQFIFQYYEEEERQRGNFPDRFSGHQFPNYSSELNVNALLLGDSALYLCASSRRGTGATQPQHFGDGTRLSIL.

The V and J genes are TRBV5-1 and TRBJ1-3, with 7 bases aligning to TRBD1. Germline V gene data show CDR1 as SGHRS and CDR2 as YFSETQ. The CDR3 sequence is 16 residues long. Germline trimming cut 0 bases from V and 0 bases from J; bases unmatched to any gene: 3. CDR3 coding DNA: TGCGCCAGCAGCTTGGCGGGACAGAGCTCTGGAAACACCATATATTTT. This gives the protein CASSLAGQSSGNTIYF.

This clone was found once. This sequence joins TRBV6-6 and TRBJ1-1, with 11 nucleotides matching TRBD1. The trim removed 5 bases at V and 5 bases at J, leaving 4 bases unmatched. CDR1 MNHNY and CDR2 SVGAGI come from the germline V gene (reference sequence). The CDR3 covers 14 residues. The chain's CDR3 is CASSGQGAGTEAFF. DNA for the CDR3: TGTGCCAGCAGTGGACAGGGGGCCGGGACTGAAGCTTTCTTT.

CDR3 region: CASSLREASGGSTNEKLFF. Here the CDR3 DNA reads TGCGCCAGCAGCCTGCGGGAAGCATCTGGGGGTTCAACTAATGAAAAACTGTTTTTT. The chain uses TRBV4-1 and TRBJ1-4, with a weak D call TRBD1 (5 bases). Germline V gene data show CDR1 as MGHRA and CDR2 as YSYEKL. The V end lost 4 bases, the J end lost 0 bases, and 21 bases lay between the germline ends. This CDR3 has 19 residues.

J is TRBJ1-2 and V is TRBV6-2 or TRBV6-3; D remains unclear. The germline gives CDR1 MNHEY, CDR2 SVGEGT. The CDR3 has 14 residues. V dropped 3 bases and J dropped 3 bases, with 11 bases sitting between them. CDR3 residues: CASSYSWAHYGYTF. In DNA, the CDR3 is TGTGCCAGCAGTTATTCATGGGCACACTATGGCTACACCTTC.

The chain combines TRBV3-1 (or the pseudogene TRBV3-2) with TRBJ1-5; 7 bases agree with TRBD1. Germline CDR1 and CDR2: LGHDT and YNNKEL (reference sequence). This CDR3 has 14 residues. The trim removed 4 bases at V and 4 bases at J, leaving 4 bases unmatched. The CDR3 DNA reads as TGTGCCAGCAGCCCGCAGGGGGGTAATCAGCCCCAGCATTTT. It encodes CASSPQGGNQPQHF.

The chain recombines TRBV5-1 with TRBJ2-1; D call uncertain. CDR1 SGHRS and CDR2 YFSETQ come from the germline V gene. Trimming took 4 bases from V and 5 from J, leaving 10 bases between them. The CDR3 extends over 13 amino acids. CDR3 in DNA: TGCGCCAGCAGCCCCCTCCGGGACAATGAGCAGTTCTTC. Translated: CASSPLRDNEQFF.

The chain has TRBV9 and TRBJ1-2, with unresolved D. Looked up from germline, CDR1 is SGDLS and CDR2 is YYNGEE. The CDR3 totals 13 residues. V was trimmed by 4 bases and J by 2 bases, leaving 9 bases between them. CDR3 residues: CASSPNTNYGYTF. In DNA, the CDR3 is TGTGCCAGCAGCCCGAACACAAACTATGGCTACACCTTC.